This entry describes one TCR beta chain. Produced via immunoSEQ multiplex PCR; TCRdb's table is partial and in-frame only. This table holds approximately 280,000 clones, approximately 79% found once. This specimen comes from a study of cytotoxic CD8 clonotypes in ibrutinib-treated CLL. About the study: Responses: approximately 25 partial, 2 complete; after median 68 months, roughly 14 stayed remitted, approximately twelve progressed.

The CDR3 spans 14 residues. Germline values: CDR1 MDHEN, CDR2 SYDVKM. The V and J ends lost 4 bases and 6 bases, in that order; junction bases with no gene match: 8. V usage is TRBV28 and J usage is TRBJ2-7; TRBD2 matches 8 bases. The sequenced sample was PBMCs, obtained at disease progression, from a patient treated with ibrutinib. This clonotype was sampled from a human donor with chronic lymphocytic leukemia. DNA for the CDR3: TGTGCCAGCAGTTATAGTAGCGGGAAATCCGAGCAGTACTTC. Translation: CASSYSSGKSEQYF.